This T cell receptor (beta chain) stems from a study of OX40 agonist ivuxolimab in advanced cancers. The CDR3 covers 14 residues. Deletions cut 8 bases from V and 3 bases from J, with 17 bases between. Germline CDR1 and CDR2: LNHDA and SQIVND (reference sequence). TCRdb's table, derived via immunoSEQ multiplex PCR, lists solely in-frame clones and lacks some. This table holds 65,000 to 70,000 clones, around 89% found once. Study-level results: Normalized T-cell clonal expansion was also low in some nonresponders.

As to this clone: Antigen: not known.

Collection of blood occurred at baseline, at cycle 4 day 1, and at cycle 7 day 1. The sequence came from an adult with an advanced solid tumor such as melanoma, head and neck, liver or kidney cancer. This material consisted of CD4+ or CD8+ T cells sorted from blood, taken in a trial of the OX40 agonist ivuxolimab. This chain connects TRBV19 to TRBJ2-7, with D perhaps TRBD2 (5 bases). The CDR3 DNA sequence: TGTGCCAGTTCCTCCGGGATCGCGTTCTACGAGCAGTACTTC. This encodes CASSSGIAFYEQYF. The whole variable domain, remainder taken from reference TRBV19 and TRBJ2-7, is DGGITQSPKYLFRKEGQNVTLSCEQNLNHDAMYWYRQDPGQGLRLIYYSQIVNDFQKGDIAEGYSVSREKKESFPLTVTSAQKNPTAFYLCASSSGIAFYEQYFGPGTRLTVT.